This TCR beta chain was found in a study of cytomegalovirus exposure and HLA in healthy donors. General study points: Testing in vitro showed a few CMV-associated chains specific for CMV antigens.

Data came from immunoSEQ multiplex PCR; TCRdb stores just in-frame clones and leaves some out. The sample has about 240,000 clones, around nine tenths seen once. With respect to this clone: Its target is not known.

Germline CDR1 and CDR2: SGHRS and YFSETQ. The V and J ends lost 1 base and 6 bases, in that order; junction bases with no gene match: 6. The CDR3 is 14 amino acids. Sequenced material: PBMCs. J is TRBJ2-7 and V is TRBV5-1, with 8 bases fitting TRBD1. This receptor was obtained from a man aged 18-30 years in good health and CMV-seronegative. The CDR3, as DNA: TGCGCCAGCAGCTTGAGTCAGGGGGCACCCGAGCAGTACTTC. Residues: CASSLSQGAPEQYF.